Listed below are T cell receptor beta chains from one sample, sequenced in a study of CD8 T cells in Susac syndrome. TCRdb re-derived calls from the immunoSEQ multiplex PCR reads in MiXCR, one entry per CDR3 protein. The repertoire holds approximately 150,000 distinct CDR3 sequences, with 90% to 95% as singletons. Specimen: CD4+ T cells from PBMCs. These receptors all stem from a human donor in good health. Both conserved end residues are part of each CDR3. A D gene is named only where the DNA matches it firmly. Clone size, where shown, is once, few, many, or a class for clones that have expanded.

j_call	clone_size	v_call	d_call	cdr3_aa	cdr3_nt
TRBJ2-1	-	TRBV29-1	-	CSVEAGTASSYNEQFF	TGCAGCGTTGAAGCCGGGACGGCCAGCTCCTACAATGAGCAGTTCTTC
TRBJ2-7	-	TRBV3-1	-	CASSQEGVYEQYF	TGTGCCAGCAGCCAAGAGGGGGTTTACGAGCAGTACTTC
TRBJ1-2	-	TRBV7-9	TRBD1	CASSSNVGQGTSYGYTF	TGTGCCAGCAGCTCAAACGTCGGACAGGGGACGAGCTATGGCTACACCTTC
TRBJ2-7	-	TRBV4-1	-	CASSQDRRASYEQYF	TGCGCCAGCAGCCAAGATCGAAGGGCCTCCTACGAGCAGTACTTC
TRBJ2-3	-	TRBV24-1	TRBD1	CATSDRDRVGLDTQYF	TGTGCCACCAGTGATCGGGACAGGGTTGGTTTGGATACGCAGTATTTT
TRBJ2-5	-	TRBV20-1	TRBD2	CSARDRGGRETQYF	TGCAGTGCTAGAGATCGGGGGGGCAGGGAGACCCAGTACTTC
TRBJ1-5	-	TRBV19	-	CASSIVASSQPQHF	TGTGCCAGTAGTATAGTGGCTTCCTCTCAGCCCCAGCATTTT
TRBJ2-1	-	TRBV30	-	CAWSGASVNEQFF	TGTGCCTGGAGTGGGGCTAGCGTTAATGAGCAGTTCTTC
TRBJ2-1	-	TRBV7-9	TRBD2	CASSSFLREFYNEQFF	TGTGCCAGCAGCTCCTTTTTGCGGGAGTTCTACAATGAGCAGTTCTTC
TRBJ2-2	-	TRBV5-1	TRBD2	CASSPTAGGAGELFF	TGCGCCAGCAGCCCGACGGCGGGGGGAGCCGGGGAGCTGTTTTTT
TRBJ2-1	-	TRBV28	TRBD2	CASSSREGGSYNEQFF	TGTGCCAGCAGTTCAAGGGAGGGAGGGTCCTACAATGAGCAGTTCTTC
TRBJ1-5	-	TRBV3-1	-	CASSQALANQPQHF	TGTGCCAGCAGCCAAGCGTTGGCCAATCAGCCCCAGCATTTT
TRBJ2-1	-	TRBV9	TRBD2	CASSVRLAGSNEQFF	TGTGCCAGCAGCGTCCGCCTAGCGGGATCGAATGAGCAGTTCTTC
TRBJ1-5	-	TRBV4-1	-	CASSPLIVGGQPQHF	TGCGCCAGCAGCCCTTTAATCGTCGGAGGACAGCCCCAGCATTTT
TRBJ1-1	-	TRBV4-3	-	CASSQVNTNTEAFF	TGCGCCAGCAGCCAAGTTAACACGAACACTGAAGCTTTCTTT
TRBJ2-5	-	TRBV18	-	CASSPTGTGRRETQYF	TGTGCCAGCTCACCAACAGGGACGGGGAGGAGAGAGACCCAGTACTTC
TRBJ1-2	-	TRBV29-1	-	CSVGREGPAGYTF	TGCAGCGTTGGGAGGGAGGGCCCGGCCGGCTACACCTTC
TRBJ1-2	-	TRBV28	TRBD1	CASTLTGGNYGYTF	TGTGCCAGCACCCTGACAGGGGGTAACTATGGCTACACCTTC
TRBJ2-2	-	TRBV14	TRBD1	CASSQLPRQGRITGELFF	TGTGCCAGCAGCCAACTACCTCGACAGGGGAGGATCACCGGGGAGCTGTTTTTT
TRBJ2-2	-	TRBV3-1	-	CASSPGGSNTGELFF	TGTGCCAGCAGCCCCGGGGGCTCGAACACCGGGGAGCTGTTTTTT
TRBJ1-1	-	TRBV6-5	TRBD1	CASRSQTGVTEAFF	TGTGCCAGCAGGTCCCAGACAGGGGTAACTGAAGCTTTCTTT
TRBJ2-3	-	TRBV18	-	CASSPRTSRATDTQYF	TGTGCCAGCTCACCCCGGACAAGCCGGGCCACAGATACGCAGTATTTT
TRBJ1-5	-	TRBV20-1	-	CSARKTGSNQPQHF	TGCAGTGCACGGAAGACAGGTAGCAATCAGCCCCAGCATTTT
TRBJ2-1	-	TRBV29-1	-	CSVSSYNEQFF	TGCAGCGTTTCGTCCTACAATGAGCAGTTCTTC
TRBJ2-3	-	TRBV9	TRBD2	CASSVLAGGPYADTQYF	TGTGCCAGCAGCGTATTAGCGGGAGGGCCTTACGCAGATACGCAGTATTTT
TRBJ1-2	-	TRBV2	TRBD1	CASKQGPFTSNYGYTF	TGTGCCAGCAAACAGGGGCCGTTTACCTCTAACTATGGCTACACCTTC
TRBJ1-5	-	TRBV30	-	CAWGTSGRGPQHF	TGTGCCTGGGGGACCTCAGGACGGGGGCCCCAGCATTTT
TRBJ2-1	-	TRBV7-9	TRBD2	CASSSWASGNEQFF	TGTGCCAGCAGCTCGTGGGCTAGCGGCAATGAGCAGTTCTTC
TRBJ2-1	-	TRBV5-4	-	CASSLPGPYNEQFF	TGTGCCAGCAGCTTGCCCGGGCCCTACAATGAGCAGTTCTTC
TRBJ2-1	-	TRBV6-5	TRBD2	CASTPTSGGAREQFF	TGTGCCAGCACCCCGACTAGCGGGGGGGCAAGAGAGCAGTTCTTC
TRBJ2-1	-	TRBV3-1	TRBD2	CASSPGLATNEQFF	TGTGCCAGCAGTCCGGGACTAGCGACCAATGAGCAGTTCTTC
TRBJ2-5	-	TRBV30	-	CAWRPGWETQYF	TGTGCCTGGAGACCAGGTTGGGAGACCCAGTACTTC
TRBJ1-5	-	TRBV2	TRBD1	CATGQGFYQPQHF	TGTGCCACCGGACAGGGTTTTTATCAGCCCCAGCATTTT
TRBJ1-5	few	TRBV12-3/TRBV12-4	-	CASSLNPDQPQHF	TGTGCCAGCAGTCTAAACCCGGATCAGCCCCAGCATTTT
TRBJ2-7	-	TRBV3-1	-	CASSQERGASYEQYF	TGTGCCAGCAGCCAAGAGAGGGGGGCATCCTACGAGCAGTACTTC
TRBJ2-4	-	TRBV6-2/TRBV6-3	TRBD1	CASSPGTGGTNIQYF	TGTGCCAGCAGTCCCGGGACAGGGGGAACTAACATTCAGTACTTC
TRBJ1-1	-	TRBV6-2/TRBV6-3	-	CASSYLVGARTEAFF	TGTGCCAGCAGTTACCTCGTGGGGGCTCGCACTGAAGCTTTCTTT
TRBJ2-3	-	TRBV18	TRBD2	CASSPAGGTTDTQYF	TGTGCCAGCTCACCGGCGGGGGGTACCACAGATACGCAGTATTTT
TRBJ2-5	-	TRBV6-1	-	CASTPEWPQGTQYF	TGTGCCAGCACCCCGGAGTGGCCCCAGGGGACCCAGTACTTC
TRBJ1-2	once	TRBV29-1	-	CSVEDRGGGYLYGYTF	TGCAGCGTTGAAGATCGAGGAGGCGGATACCTCTATGGCTACACCTTC
TRBJ2-4	-	TRBV7-9	TRBD2	CASSSGLAQNIQYF	TGTGCCAGCAGCAGCGGACTAGCTCAAAACATTCAGTACTTC
TRBJ2-1	-	TRBV20-1	TRBD2	CSAPSGNKVGNEQFF	TGCAGTGCTCCTAGCGGGAATAAGGTGGGCAATGAGCAGTTCTTC
TRBJ2-3	-	TRBV7-8	-	CASSLYFAATDTQYF	TGTGCCAGCAGCTTATATTTCGCGGCAACGGATACGCAGTATTTT
TRBJ1-1	-	TRBV2	-	CASNGVTMNTEAFF	TGTGCCAGCAACGGAGTCACAATGAACACTGAAGCTTTCTTT